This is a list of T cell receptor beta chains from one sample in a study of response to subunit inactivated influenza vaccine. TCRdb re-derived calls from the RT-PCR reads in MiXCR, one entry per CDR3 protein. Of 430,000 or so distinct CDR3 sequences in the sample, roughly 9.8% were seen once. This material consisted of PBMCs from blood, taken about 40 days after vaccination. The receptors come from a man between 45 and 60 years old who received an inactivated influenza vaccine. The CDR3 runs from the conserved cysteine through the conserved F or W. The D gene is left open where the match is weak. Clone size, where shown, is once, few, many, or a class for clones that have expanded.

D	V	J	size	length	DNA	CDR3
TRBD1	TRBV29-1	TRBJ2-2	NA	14	TGCAGCGTCGGGACAGGGTACGGCACCGGGGAGCTGTTTTTT	CSVGTGYGTGELFF
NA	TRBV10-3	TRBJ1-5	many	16	TGTGCCATCAGTGAGTCGTTGGGTTATAGCAATCAGCCCCAGCATTTT	CAISESLGYSNQPQHF
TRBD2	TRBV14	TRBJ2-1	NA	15	TGTGCCAGCAGCCCACGGGAGGGCCCCTACAATGAGCAGTTCTTC	CASSPREGPYNEQFF
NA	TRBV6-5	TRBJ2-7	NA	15	TGTGCCAGCAGTTACGGGGGAGTCCCAACCTACGAGCAGTACTTC	CASSYGGVPTYEQYF
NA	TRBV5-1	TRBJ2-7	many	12	TGCGCCAGCAGCTTGGGTAGCGACGAGCAGTACTTC	CASSLGSDEQYF
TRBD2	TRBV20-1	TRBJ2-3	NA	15	TGCAGTGCTACCCGGACTAGCGGGAAGACAGATACGCAGTATTTT	CSATRTSGKTDTQYF
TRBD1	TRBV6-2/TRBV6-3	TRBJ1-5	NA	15	TGTGCCAGCAGTGGAGACAGGGTCAACAATCAGCCCCAGCATTTT	CASSGDRVNNQPQHF
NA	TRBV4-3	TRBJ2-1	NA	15	TGCGCCAGCAGCCAAAAAAGGGGCGCCATGGGTGAGCAGTTCTTC	CASSQKRGAMGEQFF
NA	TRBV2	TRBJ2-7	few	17	TGTGCCAGCAGTGAAGCTGTTCTTTCCACGCCAACCTACGAGCAGTACTTC	CASSEAVLSTPTYEQYF
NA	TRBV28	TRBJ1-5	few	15	TGTGCCAGCAATACAGGGAGGGGAGGCAATCAGCCCCAGCATTTT	CASNTGRGGNQPQHF
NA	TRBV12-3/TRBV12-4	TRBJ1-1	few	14	TGTGCCAGCAGGACGTGGGGATTGAACACTGAAGCTTTCTTT	CASRTWGLNTEAFF
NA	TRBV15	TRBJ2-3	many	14	TGTGCCACCAGCAGGGCGTTGGGGGCAGATACGCAGTATTTT	CATSRALGADTQYF
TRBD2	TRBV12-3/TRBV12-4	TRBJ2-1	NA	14	TGTGCCAGCAGTGTTCTAGCGGGAGTGGAAGAGCAGTTCTTC	CASSVLAGVEEQFF
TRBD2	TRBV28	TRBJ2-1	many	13	TGTGCCAGCAGCGGGGGGTGGGGGAATGAGCAGTTCTTC	CASSGGWGNEQFF